The clone carrying this TCR beta chain was counted only a few times. Its antigen is undetermined. The PCR contained 60 Vbeta and 13 Jbeta primers. The assay was immunoSEQ multiplex PCR, and TCRdb's table has in-frame clones only and misses some. The repertoire holds roughly 150,000 clones, with roughly 10% as singletons. This entry is derived from a study of cytomegalovirus exposure and HLA in healthy donors. The CDR3 totals 15 residues. Germline V gene lookup returns CDR1 SQVTM and CDR2 ANQGSEA. V lost 2 bases, J lost 4 bases, and 15 bases lay in between. Findings of the study overall: The Asian-associated ancestry cluster reportedly had fewer N-insertions than the 666-donor mean in a later analysis. Immune exposure data for these donors was limited to CMV serostatus.

J is TRBJ2-1 and V is TRBV29-1; a weak D match, TRBD1 (6 bases). This sequence was found in a male donor in good health and CMV-seronegative. Specimen: PBMCs. The DNA for the CDR3 is TGCAGCGTTGAACCGGGACATAGGACTTACAATGAGCAGTTCTTC. Translated, it gives CSVEPGHRTYNEQFF.